This TCR beta chain was captured in a study of shared clonotypes between healthy human individuals. Investigators spread the genomic DNA of each subset evenly over several immunoSEQ plates. Assay: immunoSEQ multiplex PCR; the TCRdb copy retains only in-frame clones and omits some. This table has approximately 590,000 clones, nearly 97% appearing once. This CDR3 has 14 amino acids. CDR1 is MNHNS and CDR2 is SASEGT in the germline V gene. V dropped 5 bases and J dropped 4 bases, with 14 bases sitting between them. Cells designated naive CD8 were CD45RO-negative and were positively selected for CCR7, with terminally differentiated effector memory CD45RA+ cells excluded.

The sequenced sample consisted of naive CD8+ T cells sorted from blood. The TCR sequence derives from a woman aged 30 to 39 in good health. J is TRBJ1-2 and V is TRBV6-1; D is perhaps TRBD1 (6 bases). The CDR3 here is CASSTIGQPYGYTF. The CDR3 bases are TGTGCCAGCAGTACAATAGGACAGCCCTATGGCTACACCTTC.